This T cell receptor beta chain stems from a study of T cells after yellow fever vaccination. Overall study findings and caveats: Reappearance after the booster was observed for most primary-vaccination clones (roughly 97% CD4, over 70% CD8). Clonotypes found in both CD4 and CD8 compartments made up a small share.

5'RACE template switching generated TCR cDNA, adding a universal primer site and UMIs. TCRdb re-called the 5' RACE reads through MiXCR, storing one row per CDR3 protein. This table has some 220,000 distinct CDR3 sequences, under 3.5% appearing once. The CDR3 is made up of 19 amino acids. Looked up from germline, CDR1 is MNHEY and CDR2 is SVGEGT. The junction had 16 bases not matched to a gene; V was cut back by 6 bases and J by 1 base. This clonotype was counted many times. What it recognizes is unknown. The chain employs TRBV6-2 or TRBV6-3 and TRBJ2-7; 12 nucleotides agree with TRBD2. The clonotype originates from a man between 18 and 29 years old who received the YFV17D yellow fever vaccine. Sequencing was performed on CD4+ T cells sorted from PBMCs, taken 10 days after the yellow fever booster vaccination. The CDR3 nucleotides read TGTGCCAGCAGCCTTCGGAGGCAGGGGACTAGCGGGCCGTCCTACGAGCAGTACTTC. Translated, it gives CASSLRRQGTSGPSYEQYF.